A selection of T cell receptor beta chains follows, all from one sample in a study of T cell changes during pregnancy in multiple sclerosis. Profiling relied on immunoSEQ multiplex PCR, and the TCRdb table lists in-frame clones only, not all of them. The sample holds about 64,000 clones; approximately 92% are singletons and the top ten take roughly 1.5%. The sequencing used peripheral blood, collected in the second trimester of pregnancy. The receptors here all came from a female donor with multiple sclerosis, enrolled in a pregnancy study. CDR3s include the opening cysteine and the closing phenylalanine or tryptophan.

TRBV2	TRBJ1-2	CASVRDYGYTF
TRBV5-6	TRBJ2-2	CASSLGLAGPTGELFF
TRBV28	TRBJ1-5	CASSLYPATQHF
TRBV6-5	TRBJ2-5	CASSYGRQQETQYF
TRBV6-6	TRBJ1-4	CASSYLGPRNEKLFF
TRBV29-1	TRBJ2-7	CSVERLAGVSYEQYF
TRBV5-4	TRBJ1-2	CASSSTDSSGYTF
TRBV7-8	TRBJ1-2	CASSLGGLGYGYTF
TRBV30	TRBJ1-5	CAWSVQLDQPQHF
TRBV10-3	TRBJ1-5	CAPTHPRNQPQHF
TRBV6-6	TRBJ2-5	CASSYSTQGEGTQYF
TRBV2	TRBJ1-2	CASSENAGAGYTF
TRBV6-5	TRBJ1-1	CASGRTGGYTEAFF
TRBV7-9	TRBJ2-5	CASSDGRETQYF
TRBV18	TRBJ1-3	CASSPPGQGNTIYF
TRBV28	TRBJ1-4	CASSIPTGPNEKLFF
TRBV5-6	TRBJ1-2	CASSLARGWYGYTF
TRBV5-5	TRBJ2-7	CASSRGFPSYEQYF
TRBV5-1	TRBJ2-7	CASTPRPRTYEQYF
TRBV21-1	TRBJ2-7	CASSGGPYEQYF
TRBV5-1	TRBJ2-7	CASSRGLAGAYEQYF
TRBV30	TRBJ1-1	CAWSEYGETEAFF
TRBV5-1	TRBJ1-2	CASSLGQIYGYTF
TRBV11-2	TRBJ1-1	CASSSLRQKMNTEAFF
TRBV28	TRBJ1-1	CASTKGGENTEAFF
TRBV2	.	CASSTRQGFSYEQYF
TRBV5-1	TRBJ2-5	CASSFASGREETQYF
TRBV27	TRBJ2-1	CASSLGAGSSYNEQFF
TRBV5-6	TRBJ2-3	CASSPGLGGDTQYF
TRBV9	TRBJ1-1	CASSVELTGDTEAFF
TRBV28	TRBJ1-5	CASHPGEGGNQPQHF
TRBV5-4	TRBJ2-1	CASSQTQQYNEQFF
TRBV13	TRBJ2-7	CASSIPGTGAGEQYF
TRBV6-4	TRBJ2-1	CASSWTSGSGEQFF
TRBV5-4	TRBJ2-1	CASVTENNEQFF